Listed below are T cell receptor beta chains from one sample, sequenced in a study of CD4+ T cells in melanoma. Sequencing used immunoSEQ multiplex PCR; TCRdb keeps in-frame clones, though not all of them. The sample yields around 130,000 clones, about 93% seen once. Source of these receptors: a human donor with melanoma. The CDR3 runs from the conserved cysteine through the conserved F or W. The D gene is left open where the match is weak. Where a row states a size, it is once, few, many or the class of an expanded clone; other rows omit it.

NA,TRBJ2-2,TRBD1,TRBV5-6,TGTGCCAGCAGCTTCAGGGGGCGGAGAGGCACCGGGGAGCTGTTTTTT,CASSFRGRRGTGELFF
NA,TRBJ2-7,NA,TRBV5-5,TGTGCCAGCAGCTTGCCGGCGGGGATCCTATACGAGCAGTACTTC,CASSLPAGILYEQYF
NA,TRBJ2-5,TRBD2,TRBV30,TGTGCCTGGAGTAGGAGGGGAGGGGTGGAGACCCAGTACTTC,CAWSRRGGVETQYF
NA,TRBJ2-4,NA,TRBV11-2,TGTGCCAGCAGCTCGTCCGGGACGGTAAAAAACATTCAGTACTTC,CASSSSGTVKNIQYF
NA,TRBJ2-7,NA,TRBV5-1,TGCGCCAGCAGCTCCCTGGGACGGTACTACGAGCAGTACTTC,CASSSLGRYYEQYF
NA,TRBJ2-3,TRBD2,TRBV5-1,TGCGCCAGCAGCTTGCCTAGCGGGGCTCCCACAGATACGCAGTATTTT,CASSLPSGAPTDTQYF
NA,TRBJ2-7,NA,TRBV7-9,TGTGCCAGCAGCTCCGGAGGACAGAGGGACTCCTACGAGCAGTACTTC,CASSSGGQRDSYEQYF
NA,TRBJ2-5,NA,TRBV28,TGTGCCAGCAGTCTAGCAGGGCAGGGGCAAGAGACCCAGTACTTC,CASSLAGQGQETQYF
once,TRBJ2-3,NA,TRBV5-6,TGTGCCAGCAGCTTTCGCGGAGGGGGAGGGAATACGCAGTATTTT,CASSFRGGGGNTQYF
NA,TRBJ2-3,NA,TRBV10-3,TGTGCCATCAGTGACCCCGGTAGGGTCGGGACAGATACGCAGTATTTT,CAISDPGRVGTDTQYF